One and the same sample provided the 13 T cell receptor beta chains below, sequenced in a study of T cells in Graves' hyperthyroidism and ophthalmopathy (dated by TCRdb to about 2019). The method was multiplex PCR. For sequencing, an Illumina HiSeq 2000 was employed. TCR beta CDR3 regions were amplified from RNA transcripts. The first round of RT-PCR for the TCR CDR3 was performed with the HTBI primer set and the Qiagen OneStep RT-PCR kit. TCRdb itself trimmed the public reads at Q25 with fastp, ran MiXCR and retained productive beta chains. Merged by CDR3 protein, the rows form single entries marked with the most common genes and DNA. The sample table lists fewer than 450,000 distinct CDR3 sequences, over 12% of them with a count of one. 25% to 30% of the sample lies in the top ten. Sample: blood. These receptors were collected from a man aged 50 or older with Graves' ophthalmopathy.

A remark on this clonotype: In this CDR3 the conserved last residue, phenylalanine or tryptophan, is missing, so a read error is likely. The genes are TRBV7-9 and TRBJ1-1; D gene unclear. CDR3 length: 16 amino acids. V was cut by 5 bases and J by 4 bases, with 20 bases left in between. CDR1 is SEHNR, CDR2 FQNEAQ, per germline (reference sequence). The CDR3 is CASSPPSGILSTEAFL. As DNA, the CDR3 is TGTGCCAGCAGCCCCCCCTCAGGAATCTTGAGCACTGAAGCTTTCCTT.

In this sample, this clonotype turned up a few times. The gene calls are TRBV15 and TRBJ1-5, with D tentatively TRBD1 (5 bases). V was trimmed by 3 bases and J by 3 bases, leaving 12 bases between them. Germline CDR1 is LNHNV and CDR2 is YYDKDF (reference sequence). The CDR3 loop spans 15 amino acids. The CDR3 DNA is TGTGCCACCAGCAGGACCGACAGAATCAATCAGCCCCAGCATTTT. Amino acid sequence: CATSRTDRINQPQHF.

The chain couples TRBV7-9 to TRBJ2-7; 9 positions agree with TRBD2. In germline, CDR1 is SEHNR, CDR2 FQNEAQ (reference sequence). V was clipped by 3 bases and J by 3 bases; unmatched bases: 6. The CDR3 contains 15 residues. CDR3 nucleotides: TGTGCCAGCAGCTTTGAGACTAGCGGTTACTACGAGCAGTACTTC. It is translated as CASSFETSGYYEQYF. Complete variable domain (other parts from reference TRBV7-9 and TRBJ2-7): DTGVSQNPRHKITKRGQNVTFRCDPISEHNRLYWYRQTLGQGPEFLTYFQNEAQLEKSRLLSDRFSAERPKGSFSTLEIQRTEQGDSAMYLCASSFETSGYYEQYFGPGTRLTVT.

As DNA, the CDR3 is TGCGCCAGTGGGGGCCCGAACACCGGGGAGCTGTTTTTT. Its protein product is CASGGPNTGELFF. This sequence joins TRBV10-1 and TRBJ2-2, with a tentative D call TRBD1 (6 bases). The CDR3 is made up of 13 amino acids. From germline, CDR1 is WNHNN and CDR2 SYGVQD (reference sequence). The V and J ends lost 9 bases and 0 bases respectively, with 8 bases between them.

This clonotype was detected only a few times. V usage is TRBV5-1 and J usage is TRBJ2-2; either TRBD1 or TRBD2 may fit D (6 bases each). Germline CDR1 SGHRS, CDR2 YFSETQ. V was shortened by 1 base and J by 0 bases, with 10 bases between the two germline ends. This CDR3 has 16 residues. The CDR3 coding sequence is TGCGCCAGCAGCTTGTCGGGGGACACGAACACCGGGGAGCTGTTTTTT. It is translated as CASSLSGDTNTGELFF. Full variable domain (outside the CDR3, taken from reference TRBV5-1 and TRBJ2-2): KAGVTQTPRYLIKTRGQQVTLSCSPISGHRSVSWYQQTPGQGLQFLFEYFSETQRNKGNFPGRFSGRQFSNSRSEMNVSTLELGDSALYLCASSLSGDTNTGELFFGEGSRLTVL.

The chain links TRBV6-1 to TRBJ2-7; tentatively, D is TRBD1 or TRBD2 (6 bases each). Germline-derived CDR1 and CDR2 are MNHNS and SASEGT. V lost 7 bases and J lost 4, with 17 bases in between. The CDR3 has 14 amino acids. The CDR3 sequence: CASTLGGSLYEQYF. The CDR3 bases are TGTGCCAGCACCCTCGGGGGCTCCCTATACGAGCAGTACTTC.

This clonotype was counted many times. The chain carries TRBV5-1 and TRBJ2-2, with 10 positions matching TRBD1. The trim removed 1 base at V and 5 bases at J, leaving 5 bases unmatched. The germline CDR1 and CDR2 sequences are SGHRS and YFSETQ. CDR3 size: 16 residues. The CDR3 sequence: CASSLTPGQGTGELFF. The CDR3, as DNA: TGCGCCAGCAGCTTGACACCGGGACAGGGGACCGGGGAGCTGTTTTTT.

This clonotype has a count of ten or more. The chain links TRBV12-3 or TRBV12-4 to TRBJ2-3, with D possibly TRBD1 on 7 matching bases. CDR3 size: 20 residues. V was cut by 2 bases and J by 1 base, with 25 bases left in between. Written as DNA, the CDR3 is TGTGCCAGCAGTTTACCGATACAGGGGTTCAGGTTAGCGGGCACAGATACGCAGTATTTT. Residues: CASSLPIQGFRLAGTDTQYF.

This clonotype appeared many times. This chain connects TRBV28 to TRBJ2-7; 10 bases agree with TRBD2. The ends lost 1 base at V and 3 bases at J; junction bases unmatched: 6. Germline values: CDR1 MDHEN, CDR2 SYDVKM. This CDR3 has 16 residues. The DNA for the CDR3 is TGTGCCAGCAGTTTATCCCTAGCGGGAGCGCACTACGAGCAGTACTTC. It codes for CASSLSLAGAHYEQYF.

This clonotype was detected many times. The chain couples TRBV28 to TRBJ2-7; the match to TRBD2 covers 13 bases. The CDR3 has 19 amino acids. Germline V gives CDR1 MDHEN, CDR2 SYDVKM. J lost 0 bases, V lost 1 base, and 9 bases had no gene match. CDR3 nucleotides: TGTGCCAGCAGTTTATCGGCACTAGCGGGAGGGAGGGCCTCCTACGAGCAGTACTTC. Translating it yields CASSLSALAGGRASYEQYF.

V usage is TRBV27 and J usage is TRBJ1-4, with D hard to call. The CDR3 spans 13 residues. The V gene's germline CDR1 is MNHEY and CDR2 SMNVEV (reference sequence). The germline V and J ends were trimmed by 4 bases and 3 bases, with 6 bases remaining between them. This CDR3 reads CASSWVANEKLFF. The CDR3 nucleotides are TGTGCCAGCAGTTGGGTGGCTAATGAAAAACTGTTTTTT.

This clonotype was picked up a small number of times. The chain is built from TRBV28 and TRBJ1-5; no clear D. The CDR3 loop spans 15 amino acids. CDR1 and CDR2 from the germline V gene are MDHEN and SYDVKM. Trimming removed 6 bases from V and 0 bases from J, with 12 bases in between. The CDR3 protein is CASSRIGLSNQPQHF. CDR3 sequence (DNA): TGTGCCAGCAGCCGAATCGGACTTAGCAATCAGCCCCAGCATTTT.

The chain links TRBV20-1 to TRBJ1-5; 10 bases fit TRBD1. Trimming at V came to 6 bases and at J to 6 bases, leaving 8 bases not matched to a gene. Germline V lookup: CDR1 DFQATT, CDR2 SNEGSKA (reference sequence). The CDR3 has 14 amino acids. CDR3 loop: CSAKGQGVSQPQHF. CDR3 DNA: TGCAGTGCGAAAGGACAGGGGGTTTCTCAGCCCCAGCATTTT.